The 21 T cell receptor beta chains listed next were all sequenced from one sample in a study of shared clonotypes between healthy human individuals. Clones were sequenced by immunoSEQ multiplex PCR, and TCRdb holds only the in-frame ones, with some missing. The profile shows about 2.3 million clones, 85% to 95% of them singletons. Material: naive CD4+ T cells from PBMCs. Subset reported: CD45RA+ positively selected. Receptors originate from a young man in good health. Some clones in this sample may be carry-over from other donors' samples.

CDR3 region: CATSRDSINYGYTF. The CDR3 region has the DNA TGTGCCACCAGCAGAGATTCCATTAACTATGGCTACACCTTC. The chain combines TRBV15 with TRBJ1-2; no definite D call. Trimming took off 0 bases at V and 1 base at J, with 6 bases between the two ends. Germline CDR1 reads LNHNV; CDR2 reads YYDKDF (reference sequence). CDR3 length: 14 amino acids.

The chain uses TRBV20-1 and TRBJ1-4; D is unresolved. Germline CDR1 is DFQATT and CDR2 is SNEGSKA (reference sequence). The CDR3 consists of 11 residues. Here the CDR3 DNA reads TGCAGCGGACTCGGTAATGAAAAACTGTTTTTT. This encodes CSGLGNEKLFF.

This chain links TRBV18 with TRBJ2-1; unclear D gene. This CDR3 region has 13 residues. Germline CDR1 KGHSH, CDR2 LQKENI. Trimming pared 2 bases from V and 8 bases from J, leaving 10 bases between. CDR3 loop: CASSPRRKDEQFF. CDR3 nucleotide sequence: TGTGCCAGCTCACCAAGGAGAAAAGATGAGCAGTTCTTC.

Only one count was recorded for this clone. The V call is TRBV7-8, the J call TRBJ2-7; D is perhaps TRBD1 (5 bases). Germline V gives CDR1 SGHVS, CDR2 FQNEAQ. The CDR3 totals 13 residues. V lost 6 bases and J 5 bases, leaving 14 bases between the germline ends. CDR3 nucleotides: TGTGCCAGCAGAACTCAGGGTCTCGACGAGCAGTACTTC. It encodes CASRTQGLDEQYF. Looking up the rest from reference TRBV7-8 and TRBJ2-7 gives the full variable domain: GAGVSQSPRYKVAKRGQDVALRCDPISGHVSLFWYQQALGQGPEFLTYFQNEAQLDKSGLPSDRFFAERPEGSVSTLKIQRTQQEDSAVYLCASRTQGLDEQYFGPGTRLTVT.

The chain links TRBV6-5 to TRBJ2-5; TRBD2 agrees at 8 bases. CDR1 is MNHEY, CDR2 SVGAGI, per germline. V lost 5 bases, J lost 4 bases, and 9 bases stayed unmatched. CDR3 length: 15 residues. This chain's CDR3 is CASSQVTSARETQYF. CDR3 nucleotides: TGTGCCAGCAGTCAAGTGACTAGCGCCCGAGAGACCCAGTACTTC.

The chain has TRBV29-1 and TRBJ1-2; unclear D gene. Germline CDR1 is SQVTM and CDR2 is ANQGSEA. This CDR3 spans 13 amino acids. Trimming removed 4 bases at V and 2 bases at J, with 11 bases between. This chain's CDR3 is CSVVVGGNYGYTF. CDR3 nucleotides: TGCAGCGTTGTAGTTGGCGGAAACTATGGCTACACCTTC.

J is TRBJ2-2 and V is TRBV5-4, with TRBD2 matching over 9 bases. Germline lookup yields CDR1 SGHNT and CDR2 YYREEE (reference sequence). The CDR3 consists of 16 residues. J was trimmed by 5 bases and V by 4 bases; bases with no gene match: 9. The CDR3 region has the DNA TGTGCCAGCAGCCCCTCAGCGGGAGGTGGTACCGGGGAGCTGTTTTTT. Protein sequence: CASSPSAGGGTGELFF.

This chain joins TRBV7-9 and TRBJ2-1, with TRBD2 identical over 7 bases. Germline trimming cut 8 bases from V and 1 base from J; bases unmatched to any gene: 11. The CDR3 length is 16 residues. Germline V gives CDR1 SEHNR, CDR2 FQNEAQ (reference sequence). CDR3 sequence (DNA): TGTGCCAGCCGGAGTACGGGAGGTGGGTCCTACAATGAGCAGTTCTTC. This codes for CASRSTGGGSYNEQFF.

This clone was detected once. V is TRBV7-9 and J is TRBJ2-1; TRBD1 agrees at 7 bases. There are 17 residues in the CDR3. With V trimmed by 2 bases and J by 7 bases, 14 bases remained unmatched. Per the germline V gene, CDR1 is SEHNR and CDR2 is FQNEAQ (reference sequence). CDR3 amino acids: CASSLLSGTDHENEQFF. The CDR3 DNA reads TGTGCCAGCAGCTTATTATCCGGGACAGACCACGAAAATGAGCAGTTCTTC. Full variable domain (missing parts from reference TRBV7-9 and TRBJ2-1): DTGVSQNPRHKITKRGQNVTFRCDPISEHNRLYWYRQTLGQGPEFLTYFQNEAQLEKSRLLSDRFSAERPKGSFSTLEIQRTEQGDSAMYLCASSLLSGTDHENEQFFGPGTRLTVL.

As for this clone: Other DNA sequences in the sample encode the same CDR3. The V and J genes are TRBV28 and TRBJ2-7, with a weak D call TRBD2 (6 bases). The length of the CDR3 is 14 residues. The germline V gene encodes CDR1 MDHEN and CDR2 SYDVKM. Trimming pared 3 bases from V and 1 base from J, leaving 10 bases between. CDR3 amino acids: CASSLGGASYEQYF. DNA for the CDR3: TGTGCCAGCAGTTTGGGCGGGGCGTCCTACGAGCAGTACTTC.

This chain connects TRBV28 to TRBJ2-3; 13 nucleotides align to TRBD2. Germline assignment: CDR1 MDHEN and CDR2 SYDVKM. The CDR3 consists of 14 residues. The ends lost 11 bases at V and 5 bases at J; junction bases unmatched: 7. CDR3 bases: TGTGCCGGTTCCGGGACTAGCGGGATAGATACGCAGTATTTT. This encodes CAGSGTSGIDTQYF.

DNA of the CDR3: TGTGCCAGCAGCGTATTAACGAACACTGAAGCTTTCTTT. The encoded protein is CASSVLTNTEAFF. This chain links TRBV9 with TRBJ1-1; the D is unclear. The CDR3 runs to 13 residues. The V and J ends lost 1 base and 1 base respectively, with 5 bases between them. From germline, CDR1 is SGDLS and CDR2 YYNGEE.

This chain uses TRBV6-1 with TRBJ2-2, with unresolved D. Germline CDR1 is MNHNS and CDR2 is SASEGT. The CDR3 runs to 13 residues. V lost 1 base, J lost 7 bases, and 7 bases lay in between. Here the CDR3 reads CASSEVVGGELFF. CDR3 nucleotide sequence: TGTGCCAGCAGTGAAGTGGTCGGCGGGGAGCTGTTTTTT.

This chain connects TRBV7-3 to TRBJ2-1; a possible D gene is TRBD2 (6 bases). Trimming took off 3 bases at V and 4 bases at J, with 16 bases between the two ends. Germline V gives CDR1 SGHTA, CDR2 FQGTGA. This CDR3 has 16 amino acids. CDR3 loop: CASSFSGTPEYNEQFF. As DNA, the CDR3 is TGTGCCAGCAGCTTTTCCGGGACTCCGGAATACAATGAGCAGTTCTTC.

DNA of the CDR3: TGTGCCAGCAGCCTTCCCCCGGGACTAGCGGAGACCCAGTACTTC. It translates to CASSLPPGLAETQYF. The chain uses TRBV7-2 and TRBJ2-5, with 10 bases fitting TRBD2. The CDR3 length is 15 residues. V was pared by 5 bases and J by 5 bases, with 8 bases of the junction left unmatched. Germline V CDR1 and CDR2: SGHTA, FQGNSA. Based on the CDR3 plus reference TRBV7-2 and TRBJ2-5, the full variable domain is GAGVSQSPSNKVTEKGKDVELRCDPISGHTALYWYRQSLGQGLEFLIYFQGNSAPDKSGLPSDRFSAERTGGSVSTLTIQRTQQEDSAVYLCASSLPPGLAETQYFGPGTRLLVL.

This clone was recorded once. This chain joins TRBV30 and TRBJ1-2; a weak D match, TRBD1 (6 bases). V was pared by 2 bases and J by 5 bases, with 12 bases between. The CDR3 runs to 13 residues. Germline V gene lookup returns CDR1 GTSNPN and CDR2 SVGIG (reference sequence). The CDR3 loop reads CAWSTGSRYGYTF. DNA of the CDR3: TGTGCCTGGAGTACAGGGTCTCGGTATGGCTACACCTTC.

The rearrangement uses TRBV28 and TRBJ2-1; 8 bases line up with TRBD1. V dropped 5 bases and J dropped 8; count of bases not matched to a gene: 8. Germline V gene data show CDR1 as MDHEN and CDR2 as SYDVKM. The CDR3 consists of 14 residues. The DNA of the CDR3 is TGTGCCAGCAGTCCCCAGGGGGCCAGGGATGAGCAGTTCTTC. This codes for CASSPQGARDEQFF.

As for this clone: The sample has other DNA sequences that encode this CDR3 too. This chain connects TRBV29-1 to TRBJ2-1, with 8 bases matching TRBD2. Germline CDR1 SQVTM, CDR2 ANQGSEA. J gave up 0 bases and V 0 bases, and 4 bases lay outside the gene matches. The CDR3 runs to 16 residues. The CDR3 region is CSVEEGGGSSYNEQFF. CDR3 in DNA: TGCAGCGTTGAAGAAGGCGGGGGGAGCTCCTACAATGAGCAGTTCTTC.

This chain uses TRBV29-1 with TRBJ2-2, with D hard to call. V lost 0 bases, J lost 2 bases, and 7 bases lay in between. This CDR3 is built from 14 residues. Per the germline V gene, CDR1 is SQVTM and CDR2 is ANQGSEA. The CDR3 DNA sequence: TGCAGCGTTGAAGACTTTCTTAACACCGGGGAGCTGTTTTTT. This gives the protein CSVEDFLNTGELFF.

The chain is built from TRBV11-2 and TRBJ2-1; TRBD1 or TRBD2 may be the D gene (5 bases each). CDR3 length equals 20 residues. Germline values: CDR1 SGHAT, CDR2 FQNNGV. The V end lost 0 bases, the J end lost 6 bases, and 27 bases lay between the germline ends. The CDR3 nucleotides are TGTGCCAGCAGCTTAGATCTTATTTGGGGCGGGCCTGGACAAATCAATGAGCAGTTCTTC. This encodes CASSLDLIWGGPGQINEQFF.

The chain recombines TRBV30 with TRBJ2-6; D might be TRBD1 or TRBD2, each matching 5 bases. Trimming stripped 2 bases from V and 2 bases from J, with 7 bases between. This CDR3 is 14 amino acids long. In germline, CDR1 is GTSNPN, CDR2 SVGIG (reference sequence). CDR3 coding DNA: TGTGCCTGGAGTAGGGACCCTGGGGCCAACGTCCTGACTTTC. It yields the protein CAWSRDPGANVLTF.